This T cell receptor beta chain was recorded in a study of blood T cell repertoires in COVID-19. About the research overall: Acute-phase and convalescent COVID-19 samples originated in the United States, Italy and Spain. T cells, B-cell-depleted T cells, or PBMCs supplied cDNA or gDNA.

CDR1 is MNHEY and CDR2 is SVGEGT in the germline V gene. CDR3 size: 16 residues. Trimming at V came to 2 bases and at J to 2 bases, leaving 6 bases not matched to a gene. Participant ages covered 18 to 89 years across some 25 US areas. Original handling: Amplification of reference gene primers provided the estimated nucleated cell counts. Libraries were prepared by immunoSEQ multiplex PCR; TCRdb keeps only in-frame clonotypes and omits some of them. The V and J calls and clone size were taken over from that table, and D and trimming were inferred from the DNA. The sample contains 250,000 or so clones, 80% to 90% of which appear only once.

This chain links TRBV6-2 or TRBV6-3 with TRBJ2-3, with 8 positions matching TRBD2. This TCR derives from a woman in her thirties or forties who had been exposed to COVID-19. The sequenced sample consisted of PBMCs or T cells enriched from blood (not recorded which). The CDR3 coding sequence is TGTGCCAGCAGTTACCCTCGGGGGGGGATCACAGATACGCAGTATTTT. Its protein product is CASSYPRGGITDTQYF.